A selection of T cell receptor beta chains follows, all from one sample in a study of OX40 agonist ivuxolimab in advanced cancers. TCRdb keeps only in-frame clones here, not all; method: immunoSEQ multiplex PCR. The table includes tens of thousands of clones, 65% to 90% detected once. The specimen comprised CD4+ or CD8+ T cells sorted from blood, sampled in a trial of the OX40 agonist ivuxolimab. Receptor source: an adult with an advanced solid tumor such as melanoma, head and neck, liver or kidney cancer. The CDR3 runs from the conserved cysteine through the conserved F or W. The D gene is left open where the match is weak. Part of the rows lack a size; the others show once, few, many or a class for expanded clones.

d_call j_call v_call clone_size cdr3_aa cdr3_nt
- TRBJ1-5 TRBV7-6 - CASSDRGGSSNQPQHF TGTGCCAGCAGCGACCGAGGGGGTTCAAGCAATCAGCCCCAGCATTTT
TRBD2 TRBJ2-1 TRBV27 once CASSPGAASGKPYNEQFF TGTGCCAGCAGCCCCGGTGCGGCTAGCGGGAAACCATACAATGAGCAGTTCTTC
TRBD2 TRBJ2-1 TRBV10-1 - CASSDLSGLAVYNEQFF TGCGCCAGCAGTGACCTCTCGGGACTAGCGGTCTACAATGAGCAGTTCTTC
TRBD1 TRBJ2-5 TRBV15 - CATSRGGQGAETQYF TGTGCCACCAGCAGAGGCGGACAGGGTGCAGAGACCCAGTACTTC
TRBD2 TRBJ2-1 TRBV20-1 - CISSGGNEQFF TGCATCTCTAGCGGAGGTAATGAGCAGTTCTTC
- TRBJ2-3 TRBV11-2 few CASSLYPMIPTDTQYF TGTGCCAGCAGCTTATATCCCATGATACCCACAGATACGCAGTATTTT
- TRBJ1-2 TRBV2 - CASSELGEHGYTF TGTGCCAGCAGTGAACTAGGGGAACATGGCTACACCTTC
TRBD1 TRBJ1-2 TRBV4-2 - CASSLDRADGYTF TGTGCCAGCAGCCTCGACAGGGCGGATGGCTACACCTTC
- TRBJ2-2 TRBV15 - CATSRDRGTANTGELFF TGTGCCACCAGCAGAGATCGGGGTACCGCAAACACCGGGGAGCTGTTTTTT
- TRBJ1-5 TRBV10-1 - CASSEGIGQPQHF TGCGCCAGCAGTGAGGGGATCGGTCAGCCCCAGCATTTT
- TRBJ1-4 TRBV2 - CASTRDREFNEKLFF TGTGCCAGCACCCGGGACCGGGAGTTTAATGAAAAACTGTTTTTT
- TRBJ2-2 TRBV19 few CASQPQGVGTGELFF TGTGCCAGCCAACCCCAGGGTGTGGGGACCGGGGAGCTGTTTTTT
- TRBJ2-1 TRBV5-1 once CASSLDGSWDEQFF TGCGCCAGCAGCTTGGACGGGAGTTGGGATGAGCAGTTCTTC
- TRBJ2-7 TRBV2 - CASSESQTLSYEQYF TGTGCCAGCAGTGAATCACAGACGTTATCTTACGAGCAGTACTTC
TRBD1 TRBJ2-7 TRBV6-5 - CASSLSGTGGSEQYF TGTGCCAGCAGCCTCTCCGGGACAGGGGGAAGCGAGCAGTACTTC
- TRBJ2-2 TRBV9 - CASSVGTGTPLFGELFF TGTGCCAGCAGCGTGGGGACCGGGACTCCCTTGTTCGGGGAGCTGTTTTTT